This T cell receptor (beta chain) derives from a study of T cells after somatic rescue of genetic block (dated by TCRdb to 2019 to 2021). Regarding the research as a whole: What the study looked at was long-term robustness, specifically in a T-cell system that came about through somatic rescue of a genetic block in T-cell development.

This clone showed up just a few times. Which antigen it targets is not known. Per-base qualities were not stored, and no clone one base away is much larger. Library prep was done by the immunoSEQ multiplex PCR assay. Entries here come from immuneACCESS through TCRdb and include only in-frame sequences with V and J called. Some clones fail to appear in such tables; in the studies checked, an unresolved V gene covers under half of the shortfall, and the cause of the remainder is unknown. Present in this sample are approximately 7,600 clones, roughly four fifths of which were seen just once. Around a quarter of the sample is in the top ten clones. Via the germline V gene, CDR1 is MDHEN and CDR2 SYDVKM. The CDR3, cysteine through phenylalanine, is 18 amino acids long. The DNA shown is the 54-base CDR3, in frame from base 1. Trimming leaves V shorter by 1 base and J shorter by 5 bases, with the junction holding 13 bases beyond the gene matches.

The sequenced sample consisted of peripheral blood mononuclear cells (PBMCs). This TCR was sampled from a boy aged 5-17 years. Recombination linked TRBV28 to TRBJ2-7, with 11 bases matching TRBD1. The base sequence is TGTGCCAGCAGTTTATTCGGGTTAGGGGACAGGGGGTATCACGAGCAGTACTTC. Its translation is CASSLFGLGDRGYHEQYF.